The entry below describes one TCR beta chain. Which antigen it targets is not known. Base qualities are not at hand, and no much larger clone is one base apart. V sheds 8 bases and J sheds 2 bases, leaving 19 bases between their ends. CDR1 and CDR2 (MNHNY, SVGAGI) derive from the germline V gene (reference sequence). From its cysteine to its phenylalanine, the CDR3 spans 16 amino acids. Only the CDR3 DNA stays, 48 bases, in frame from base 1. This specimen comes from a study of a mutant IDH1 vaccine in newly diagnosed glioma (dated by TCRdb to about 2021). At the level of the whole study: Patients were given eight vaccinations, in weeks 1, 3, 5, 7, 11, 15, 19 and 23, which matched visits V03 through V10. Of the approximately 33 patients who were treated, about 62% were male and about 40% were female, and the mean age was roughly 40 years. In the chemotherapy-containing groups, vaccination started alongside temozolomide cycles, whereas in patients who had radiotherapy alone it started 4-6 weeks after radiotherapy. Six visits were used for peripheral blood collection: V03 (baseline), V05, V07, V10, V12 and V13. Before enrollment, patients had received standard therapy of radiotherapy alone, temozolomide alone, or radiochemotherapy with temozolomide; most received the combination. For exploratory analyses, approximately 25 treated patients had longitudinal TCRB deep sequencing done wherever samples were available. Overall study results and their limits: PBMC samples for TCRB deep sequencing were selected based on availability. According to the authors, sample limitations meant that analyses of patient blood samples could not be reproduced. Immune responses induced by the vaccine were seen in around 93% of patients across multiple MHC alleles. Pseudoprogression seemed to be unrelated to changes in the top peripheral T cell clonotypes found by TCRB sequencing.

In light of the paper, this sample's time point label describes: week 23, last vaccination. Each vaccine dose was 300 ug of a 20-mer mutant IDH1 peptide in Montanide, given subcutaneously with topical imiquimod. All donors had newly diagnosed IDH1-mutant astrocytomas of WHO grade 3 or 4 that showed loss of nuclear ATRX. The samples were drawn from NOA16, a multicentre, single-arm, open-label phase I trial in Germany that tested a mutant IDH1 peptide vaccine in humans for the first time. Genomic DNA for TCRB sequencing was isolated from EDTA blood with the DNeasy Blood and Tissue Kit. Preparation of the library involved the immunoSEQ multiplex PCR assay. Rearranged TCR beta chain sequences were amplified using the hsTCRB Kit according to the manufacturer's protocol. TCRB libraries were sequenced on an Illumina MiSeq. The published analysis was carried out like this. Demultiplexing, trimming and gene mapping were performed with the kit vendor's proprietary platform. Not all clones reach the TCRdb copy of this immuneACCESS table, which keeps in-frame sequences only. Checked studies attribute under half of the gap to unresolved V genes and leave the rest unexplained. V, J and clone size reflect that table, while D and trimming were determined from the DNA. This sample comprises about 56,000 clones, around 87% of them detected only once. About 1.4% of the sample belongs to the ten largest clones.

The material was PBMCs, obtained from a glioma patient whose treatment included an IDH1 peptide vaccine. The clonotype was recovered from a man aged 40-55 years with glioma. This receptor chain uses TRBV6-6 and TRBJ1-5; TRBD1 is a possible D gene, resting on 6 matching bases. In nucleotide form, the sequence is TGTGCCAGCGTTTCCGGGGGGGGGCTAGGCAATCAGCCCCAGCATTTT. Its coded protein is CASVSGGGLGNQPQHF.